A few counts support the clone carrying this TCR beta chain. CDR1 is MNHNS and CDR2 is SASEGT in the germline V gene. The CDR3 spans 16 residues. V dropped 5 bases and J dropped 4 bases, with 17 bases sitting between them. The data originate from a study of identical twins. Each CDR3 protein is one row after TCRdb ran MiXCR on the 5' RACE reads. The top ten hold around 0.48% of the sample, which has 500,000 to 550,000 distinct CDR3 sequences, around 24% seen once. The data were also submitted as part of a second study, on yellow fever vaccine responses in identical twins.

The TCR originated in a woman aged 18-30 years in good health. Material for sequencing was CD4+ T cells sorted from blood. This rearrangement joins TRBV6-1 to TRBJ1-4; D might be TRBD1 (5 bases). CDR3 in amino acids: CASSTQFGGVNEKLFF. The CDR3 bases are TGTGCCAGCAGTACGCAATTCGGGGGGGTTAATGAAAAACTGTTTTTT.